The clone carrying this T cell receptor beta chain was seen only a few times. The antigen is unknown. V was cut by 1 base and J by 6 bases, with 23 bases left in between. Looked up from germline, CDR1 is LNHDA and CDR2 is SQIVND (reference sequence). CDR3 length equals 18 residues. Repertoires were generated with immunoSEQ multiplex PCR, while TCRdb's copy carries only in-frame clones and drops some. The sample contains approximately 2,900 clones, approximately 24% of which appear only once. This entry belongs to a study of T cells in localized non-small cell lung cancer. Study results and caveats: Adjacent lung held a median roughly 56 of the top 100 tumor clones.

The receptor was derived from a male donor at least 60 years old with stage III lung adenocarcinoma. The sequencing here drew on lung tumor tissue, taken before any cancer treatment. V gene TRBV19 combines with J gene TRBJ2-3; D is possibly TRBD2 (7 bases). The CDR3 reads CASSIGGASGRVADTQYF. The DNA for the CDR3 is TGTGCCAGTAGTATAGGGGGGGCTAGCGGCCGAGTGGCGGATACGCAGTATTTT.